These T cell receptor beta chains were read from a single sample in a study of cytomegalovirus exposure and HLA in healthy donors. The assay was immunoSEQ multiplex PCR, and TCRdb's table has in-frame clones only and misses some. The sample contains roughly 270,000 clones, roughly 90% of which appear only once. The specimen sequenced was PBMCs. The origin of the receptors is a young woman in good health and CMV-seronegative. Both conserved end residues are part of each CDR3. D genes are given only for firm matches. Where a row states a size, it is once, few, many or the class of an expanded clone; other rows omit it.

D gene,V gene,J gene,clone size,CDR3 protein,CDR3 DNA
NA,TRBV6-5,TRBJ1-2,NA,CASGEENYGYTF,TGTGCCAGCGGGGAGGAGAACTATGGCTACACCTTC
TRBD1,TRBV28,TRBJ1-6,few,CASSLSTGYNSPLHF,TGTGCCAGCAGTTTATCGACAGGGTATAATTCACCCCTCCACTTT
TRBD1,TRBV5-8,TRBJ1-6,few,CASSLRGGQGRTSPLHF,TGTGCCAGCAGCTTGAGGGGGGGACAGGGAAGGACTTCACCCCTCCACTTT
NA,TRBV27,TRBJ2-7,NA,CASSLYQVGQNPTRRGAEQYF,TGTGCCAGCAGTTTATATCAGGTCGGGCAAAACCCGACCCGGAGGGGAGCCGAGCAGTACTTC
NA,TRBV6-5,TRBJ1-5,NA,CASSYNGQGQPQHF,TGTGCCAGCAGTTACAATGGGCAAGGTCAGCCCCAGCATTTT
NA,TRBV5-1,TRBJ1-2,NA,CASSLGPGEHYGYTF,TGCGCCAGCAGCTTGGGACCGGGGGAACACTATGGCTACACCTTC
TRBD2,TRBV7-8,TRBJ2-4,NA,CASSPTRLAGGLVAKNIQYF,TGTGCCAGCAGTCCTACTCGACTAGCGGGAGGTCTGGTAGCCAAAAACATTCAGTACTTC
NA,TRBV19,TRBJ1-2,NA,CASSAQTLNYGYTF,TGTGCCAGTAGTGCCCAGACACTGAACTATGGCTACACCTTC
TRBD1,TRBV7-2,TRBJ1-1,NA,CASSHGQVEAFF,TGTGCCAGCAGCCACGGACAGGTTGAAGCTTTCTTT
NA,TRBV30,TRBJ2-3,NA,CAWGAARPLGTDTQYF,TGTGCCTGGGGAGCGGCTAGGCCACTGGGCACAGATACGCAGTATTTT
NA,TRBV28,TRBJ2-7,NA,CASIDSYEQYF,TGTGCCAGCATAGACAGCTACGAGCAGTACTTC
NA,TRBV25-1,TRBJ1-2,NA,CASTKPGAAYGYTF,TGTGCCAGCACAAAACCTGGGGCAGCCTATGGCTACACCTTC
NA,TRBV15,TRBJ2-2,NA,CATSTGTFPNTGELFF,TGTGCCACCAGCACCGGGACTTTCCCGAACACCGGGGAGCTGTTTTTT
TRBD1,TRBV29-1,TRBJ2-1,NA,CSVSLRGRYNEQFF,TGCAGCGTTTCACTCAGGGGGCGATACAATGAGCAGTTCTTC
NA,TRBV7-6,TRBJ2-3,NA,CASSPLSRGSDTQYF,TGTGCCAGCAGCCCGCTTAGCCGGGGATCAGATACGCAGTATTTT
NA,TRBV9,TRBJ1-5,NA,CASSVGGSSNQPQHF,TGTGCCAGCAGCGTAGGAGGGAGTAGCAATCAGCCCCAGCATTTT
NA,TRBV6-4,TRBJ2-3,NA,CASSAWTGSTDTQYF,TGTGCCAGCAGTGCGTGGACTGGTAGCACAGATACGCAGTATTTT
NA,TRBV14,TRBJ2-5,NA,CASSQDAAETQYF,TGTGCCAGCAGCCAAGATGCGGCCGAGACCCAGTACTTC
NA,TRBV2,TRBJ1-2,NA,CASSESGGYGYTF,TGTGCCAGCAGTGAGTCGGGTGGCTATGGCTACACCTTC
NA,TRBV15,TRBJ2-6,NA,CATGAGDGANVLTF,TGTGCCACCGGGGCAGGGGATGGGGCCAACGTCCTGACTTTC
NA,TRBV6-5,TRBJ2-2,once,CASSYSHPGELFF,TGTGCCAGCAGTTATTCCCATCCCGGGGAGCTGTTTTTT
TRBD2,TRBV4-3,TRBJ2-7,NA,CASSQDLGLAGRTPYF,TGCGCCAGCAGCCAAGATCTCGGGCTAGCGGGAAGAACCCCGTACTTC
TRBD1,TRBV7-9,TRBJ2-7,NA,CASSLAPRTGAEQYF,TGTGCCAGCAGCTTAGCGCCCCGGACAGGCGCCGAGCAGTACTTC
NA,TRBV10-2,TRBJ1-1,NA,CASSESKAGYEAFF,TGCGCCAGCAGTGAGTCGAAGGCAGGCTATGAAGCTTTCTTT
NA,TRBV27,TRBJ2-1,NA,CASSSVSVDEQFF,TGTGCCAGCAGTTCGGTGTCGGTTGATGAGCAGTTCTTC
NA,TRBV19,TRBJ1-2,NA,CASILSGGAEGYTF,TGTGCCAGTATCCTCAGCGGGGGAGCGGAAGGCTACACCTTC
NA,TRBV4-1,TRBJ1-2,NA,CASSHTRSERNYGYTF,TGCGCCAGCAGCCATACCCGAAGCGAAAGGAACTATGGCTACACCTTC
NA,TRBV1,TRBJ2-1,NA,CTSNHPGGELNEQFF,TGCACCAGCAACCACCCCGGGGGGGAGCTCAATGAGCAGTTCTTC
TRBD1,TRBV30,TRBJ1-5,NA,CAWSVGTGSNQPQHF,TGTGCCTGGAGTGTTGGGACAGGCAGCAATCAGCCCCAGCATTTT
TRBD1,TRBV18,TRBJ2-7,NA,CASSPYLGQVSSYEQYF,TGTGCCAGCTCACCCTATCTAGGACAGGTCAGCTCCTACGAGCAGTACTTC
TRBD2,TRBV29-1,TRBJ2-2,NA,CSVESGGRNTGELFF,TGCAGCGTTGAATCAGGCGGGAGGAACACCGGGGAGCTGTTTTTT
TRBD1,TRBV9,TRBJ1-4,NA,CASSVDRGLNEKLFF,TGTGCCAGCAGCGTAGACAGGGGGCTCAATGAAAAACTGTTTTTT
TRBD2,TRBV25-1,TRBJ2-1,NA,CASSELAGGRLYNEQFF,TGTGCCAGCAGTGAATTAGCGGGAGGACGCCTTTACAATGAGCAGTTCTTC
NA,TRBV7-2,TRBJ2-7,few,CASSGTYEQYF,TGTGCCAGCTCAGGGACCTACGAGCAGTACTTC
NA,TRBV10-3,TRBJ2-1,NA,CAISESGGEQFF,TGTGCCATCAGTGAGTCCGGGGGTGAGCAGTTCTTC
NA,TRBV19,TRBJ2-1,NA,CASSYRDRSSYNEQFF,TGTGCCAGTAGCTACCGGGATCGAAGCTCCTACAATGAGCAGTTCTTC
NA,TRBV28,TRBJ2-2,NA,CASSFSAPRTANAGELFF,TGTGCCAGCAGTTTTAGTGCTCCCAGGACAGCCAACGCCGGGGAGCTGTTTTTT
NA,TRBV30,TRBJ2-7,NA,CAWSVLGGHQYF,TGTGCCTGGAGTGTACTAGGAGGGCATCAGTACTTC
NA,TRBV6-1,TRBJ2-1,NA,CASSELGGSYNEQFF,TGTGCCAGCAGTGAGTTGGGGGGCTCCTACAATGAGCAGTTCTTC